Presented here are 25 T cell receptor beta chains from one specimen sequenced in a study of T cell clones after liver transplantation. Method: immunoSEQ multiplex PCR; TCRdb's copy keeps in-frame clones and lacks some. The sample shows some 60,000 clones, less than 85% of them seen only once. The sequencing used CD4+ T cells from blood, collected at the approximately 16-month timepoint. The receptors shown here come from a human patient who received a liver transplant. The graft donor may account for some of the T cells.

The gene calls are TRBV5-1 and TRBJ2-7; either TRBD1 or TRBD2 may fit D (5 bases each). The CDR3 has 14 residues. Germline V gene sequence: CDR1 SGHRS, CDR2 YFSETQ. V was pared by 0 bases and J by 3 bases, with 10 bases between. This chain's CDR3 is CASSLGDGYYEQYF. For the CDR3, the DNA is TGCGCCAGCAGCTTGGGGGACGGTTACTACGAGCAGTACTTC.

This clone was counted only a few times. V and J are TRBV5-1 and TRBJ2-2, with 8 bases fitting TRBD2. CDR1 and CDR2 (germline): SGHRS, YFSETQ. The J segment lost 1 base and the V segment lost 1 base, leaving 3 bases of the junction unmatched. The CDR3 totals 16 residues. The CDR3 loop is CASSLILAGNTGELFF. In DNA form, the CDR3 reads TGCGCCAGCAGCTTGATCCTAGCGGGGAACACCGGGGAGCTGTTTTTT.

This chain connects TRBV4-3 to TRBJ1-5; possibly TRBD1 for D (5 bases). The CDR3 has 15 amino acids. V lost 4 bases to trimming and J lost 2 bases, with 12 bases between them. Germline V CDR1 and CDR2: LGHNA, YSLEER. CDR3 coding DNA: TGCGCCAGCAGCCTGACAAGGGGCGGCAATCAGCCCCAGCATTTT. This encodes CASSLTRGGNQPQHF.

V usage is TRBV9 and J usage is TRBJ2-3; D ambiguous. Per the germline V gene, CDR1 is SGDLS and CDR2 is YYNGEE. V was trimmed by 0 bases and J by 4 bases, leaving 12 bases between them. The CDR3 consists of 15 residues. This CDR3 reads CASSVEGSGSDTQYF. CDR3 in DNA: TGTGCCAGCAGCGTAGAAGGTAGTGGCTCAGATACGCAGTATTTT.

CDR3 sequence reads: CASSLTRGNEQYF. As DNA, the CDR3 is TGCGCCAGCAGCTTGACGAGGGGAAACGAGCAGTACTTC. The J gene is TRBJ2-7, the V gene TRBV5-1; D might be TRBD1 or TRBD2, each matching 5 bases. This CDR3 region has 13 residues. Trimming pared 1 base from V and 5 bases from J, leaving 10 bases between. CDR1 and CDR2 (germline): SGHRS, YFSETQ.

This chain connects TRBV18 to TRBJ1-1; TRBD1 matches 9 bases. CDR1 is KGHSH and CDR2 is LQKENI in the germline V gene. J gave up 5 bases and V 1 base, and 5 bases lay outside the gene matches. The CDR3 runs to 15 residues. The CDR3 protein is CASSPLGQGRTEAFF. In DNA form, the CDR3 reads TGTGCCAGCTCACCACTTGGACAGGGGAGAACTGAAGCTTTCTTT. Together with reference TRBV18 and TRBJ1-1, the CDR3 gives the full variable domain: NAGVMQNPRHLVRRRGQEARLRCSPMKGHSHVYWYRQLPEEGLKFMVYLQKENIIDESGMPKERFSAEFPKEGPSILRIQQVVRGDSAAYFCASSPLGQGRTEAFFGQGTRLTVV.

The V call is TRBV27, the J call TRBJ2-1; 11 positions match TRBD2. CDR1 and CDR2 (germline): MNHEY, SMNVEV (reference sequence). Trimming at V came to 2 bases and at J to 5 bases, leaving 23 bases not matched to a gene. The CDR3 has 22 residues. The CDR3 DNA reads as TGTGCCAGCAGTTTAAGATGGGACGGCAAAAAAACTAGCGGGAGTATTCACAATGAGCAGTTCTTC. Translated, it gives CASSLRWDGKKTSGSIHNEQFF.

The CDR3 DNA reads as TGTGCCAGCGGGGACAGGGGTGACACTGAAGCTTTCTTT. Its protein product is CASGDRGDTEAFF. The chain recombines TRBV27 with TRBJ1-1, with 10 nucleotides matching TRBD1. Germline V gene lookup returns CDR1 MNHEY and CDR2 SMNVEV (reference sequence). This CDR3 region has 13 residues. Trimming cost V 8 bases and J 3 bases; bases outside gene matches: 3.

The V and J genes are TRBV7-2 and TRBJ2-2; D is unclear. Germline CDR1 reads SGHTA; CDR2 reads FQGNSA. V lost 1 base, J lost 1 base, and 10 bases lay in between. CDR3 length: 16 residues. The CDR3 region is CASSLVAGVNTGELFF. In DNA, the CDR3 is TGTGCCAGCAGCTTAGTAGCTGGAGTGAACACCGGGGAGCTGTTTTTT.

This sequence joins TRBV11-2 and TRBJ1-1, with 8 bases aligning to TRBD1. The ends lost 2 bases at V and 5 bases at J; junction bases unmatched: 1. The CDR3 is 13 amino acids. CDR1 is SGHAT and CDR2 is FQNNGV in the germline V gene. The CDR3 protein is CASSLQGATEAFF. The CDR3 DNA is TGTGCCAGCAGCTTACAGGGGGCAACTGAAGCTTTCTTT.

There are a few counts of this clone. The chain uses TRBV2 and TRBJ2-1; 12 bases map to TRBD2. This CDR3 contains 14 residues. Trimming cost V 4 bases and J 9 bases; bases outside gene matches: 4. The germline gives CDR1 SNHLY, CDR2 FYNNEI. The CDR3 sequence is CASSALAGGGEQFF. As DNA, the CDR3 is TGTGCCAGCAGTGCTCTAGCGGGAGGGGGTGAGCAGTTCTTC.

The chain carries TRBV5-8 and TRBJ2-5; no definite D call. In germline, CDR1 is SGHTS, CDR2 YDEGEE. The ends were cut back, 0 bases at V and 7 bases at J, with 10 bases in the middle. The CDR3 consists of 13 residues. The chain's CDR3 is CASSLDSGATQYF. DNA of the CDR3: TGTGCCAGCAGCTTGGATTCGGGTGCGACCCAGTACTTC.

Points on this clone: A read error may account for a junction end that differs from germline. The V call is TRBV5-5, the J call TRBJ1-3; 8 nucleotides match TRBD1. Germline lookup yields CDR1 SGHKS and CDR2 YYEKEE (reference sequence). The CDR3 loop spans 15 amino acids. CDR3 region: CASRLDRAVGNTIYF. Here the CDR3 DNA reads TGTGCCAGCAGGTTGGACAGGGCAGTGGGAAACACCATATATTTT.

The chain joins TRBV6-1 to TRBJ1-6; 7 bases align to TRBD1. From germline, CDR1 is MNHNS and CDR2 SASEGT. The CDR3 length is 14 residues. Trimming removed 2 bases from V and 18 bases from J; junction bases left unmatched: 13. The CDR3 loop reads CASSETGQATTPHF. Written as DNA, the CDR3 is TGTGCCAGCAGTGAAACCGGACAGGCGACCACCCCCCACTTT.

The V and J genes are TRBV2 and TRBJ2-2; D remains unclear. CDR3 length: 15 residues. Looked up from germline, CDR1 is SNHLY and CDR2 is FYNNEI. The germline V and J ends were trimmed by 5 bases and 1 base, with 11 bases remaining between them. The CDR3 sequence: CASSSRAGNTGELFF. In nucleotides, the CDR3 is TGTGCCAGCAGTAGCCGGGCCGGGAACACCGGGGAGCTGTTTTTT.

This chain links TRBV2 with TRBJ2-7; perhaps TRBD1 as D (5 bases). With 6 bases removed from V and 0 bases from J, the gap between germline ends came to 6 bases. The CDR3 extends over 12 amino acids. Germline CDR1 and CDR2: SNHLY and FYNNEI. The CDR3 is CASRQDSYEQYF. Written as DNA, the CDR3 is TGTGCCAGCAGACAGGACTCCTACGAGCAGTACTTC.

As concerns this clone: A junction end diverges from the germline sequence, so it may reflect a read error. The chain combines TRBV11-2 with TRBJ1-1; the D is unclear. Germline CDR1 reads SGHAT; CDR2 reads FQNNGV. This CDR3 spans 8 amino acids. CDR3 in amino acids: CASSFSEF. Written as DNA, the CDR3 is TGTGCCAGCAGCTTTAGTGAATTT.

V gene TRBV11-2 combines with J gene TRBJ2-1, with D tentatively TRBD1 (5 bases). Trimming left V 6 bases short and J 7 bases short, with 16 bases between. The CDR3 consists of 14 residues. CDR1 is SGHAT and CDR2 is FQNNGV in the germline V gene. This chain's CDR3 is CASSLALRTNEQFF. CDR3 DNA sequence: TGTGCCAGCAGTTTGGCCTTACGGACAAATGAGCAGTTCTTC.

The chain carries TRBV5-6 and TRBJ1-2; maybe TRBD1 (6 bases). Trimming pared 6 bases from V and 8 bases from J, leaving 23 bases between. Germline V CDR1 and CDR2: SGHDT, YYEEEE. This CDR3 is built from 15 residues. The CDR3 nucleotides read TGTGCCAGCAACTCCCTGGACAGACTATTTCAGGGCTACACCTTC. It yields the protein CASNSLDRLFQGYTF.

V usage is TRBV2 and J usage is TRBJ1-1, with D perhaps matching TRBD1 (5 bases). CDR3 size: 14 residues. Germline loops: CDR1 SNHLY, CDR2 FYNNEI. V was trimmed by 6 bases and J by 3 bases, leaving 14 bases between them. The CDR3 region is CASRFRVRDTEAFF. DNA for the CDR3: TGTGCCAGCAGATTCAGGGTTAGGGACACTGAAGCTTTCTTT.

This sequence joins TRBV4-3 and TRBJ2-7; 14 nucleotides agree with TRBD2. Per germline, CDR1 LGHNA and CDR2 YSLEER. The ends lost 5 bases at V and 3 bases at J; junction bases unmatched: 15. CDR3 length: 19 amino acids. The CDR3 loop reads CASSFAGLAGVEDHYEQYV. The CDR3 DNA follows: TGCGCCAGCAGCTTCGCGGGACTAGCGGGAGTGGAGGACCACTACGAGCAGTACGTC.

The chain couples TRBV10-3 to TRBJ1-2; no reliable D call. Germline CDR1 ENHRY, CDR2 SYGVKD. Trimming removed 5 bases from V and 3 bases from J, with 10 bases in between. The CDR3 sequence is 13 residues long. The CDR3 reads CAISQDGDYGYTF. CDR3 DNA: TGTGCCATCAGTCAAGACGGTGACTATGGCTACACCTTC.

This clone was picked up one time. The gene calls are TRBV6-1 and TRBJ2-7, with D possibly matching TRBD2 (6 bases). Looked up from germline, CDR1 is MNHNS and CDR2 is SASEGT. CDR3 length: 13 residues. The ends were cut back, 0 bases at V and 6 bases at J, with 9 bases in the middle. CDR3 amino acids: CASSEARGAEQYV. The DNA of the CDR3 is TGTGCCAGCAGTGAAGCGCGGGGAGCCGAGCAGTACGTC.

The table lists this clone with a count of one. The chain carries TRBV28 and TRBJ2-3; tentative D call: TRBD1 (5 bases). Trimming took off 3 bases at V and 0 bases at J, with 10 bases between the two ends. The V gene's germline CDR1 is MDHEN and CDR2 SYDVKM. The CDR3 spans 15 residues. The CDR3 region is CASSFGPGSTDTQYF. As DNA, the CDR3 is TGTGCCAGCAGTTTTGGGCCAGGGAGCACAGATACGCAGTATTTT.

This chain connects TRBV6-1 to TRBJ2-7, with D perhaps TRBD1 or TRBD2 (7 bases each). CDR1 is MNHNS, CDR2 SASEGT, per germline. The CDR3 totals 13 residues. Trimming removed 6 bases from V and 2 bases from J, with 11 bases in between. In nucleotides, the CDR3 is TGTGCCAGCAGGACAGGGAGGGCCTACGAGCAGTACGTC. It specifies CASRTGRAYEQYV.